The 9 T cell receptor beta chains presented below share a single source sample, sequenced in a study of shared clonotypes between healthy human individuals. Clones were read by immunoSEQ multiplex PCR, and TCRdb kept only the in-frame ones, dropping some. In the table there are a few million clones, roughly 95% of which are singletons. Naive CD8 cells, CD45RO-negative and positively selected for CCR7, excluded terminally differentiated effector memory CD45RA+ cells. The sequencing sample was made of naive CD8+ T cells from PBMCs. These TCRs come from a man between 18 and 29 years old in good health. Some clones in this sample may be carry-over from other donors' samples.

This chain uses TRBV28 with TRBJ1-5, with TRBD1 identical over 10 bases. The CDR3 totals 21 residues. The germline V gene encodes CDR1 MDHEN and CDR2 SYDVKM. The J segment lost 0 bases and the V segment lost 5 bases, leaving 19 bases of the junction unmatched. The CDR3 DNA reads TGTGCCAGCAGTCCGATTGGAGGGGACGACAGGGGGCTCTATAGCAATCAGCCCCAGCATTTT. This encodes CASSPIGGDDRGLYSNQPQHF.

V usage is TRBV11-2 and J usage is TRBJ2-7; possibly TRBD2 for D (5 bases). The V and J ends lost 5 bases and 10 bases respectively, with 18 bases between them. The germline gives CDR1 SGHAT, CDR2 FQNNGV. The CDR3 covers 13 residues. Here the CDR3 DNA reads TGTGCCAGCAGCAGCGGACGATCCAGTAGACAGTACTTC. It yields the protein CASSSGRSSRQYF.

The chain recombines TRBV6-6 with TRBJ1-4; D is uncertain. Germline V gene lookup returns CDR1 MNHNY and CDR2 SVGAGI (reference sequence). The germline V and J ends were trimmed by 2 bases and 3 bases, with 10 bases remaining between them. This CDR3 is built from 15 residues. CDR3 in DNA: TGTGCCAGCAGTTACAGCGGGGTTTCTAATGAAAAACTGTTTTTT. Its protein is CASSYSGVSNEKLFF.

This chain joins TRBV28 and TRBJ2-7; D gene uncertain. Trimming took 1 base from V and 0 from J, leaving 7 bases between them. The CDR3 contains 14 residues. CDR1 and CDR2 (germline): MDHEN, SYDVKM. CDR3 in amino acids: CASSLSLGSYEQYF. The CDR3 DNA reads TGTGCCAGCAGTTTATCATTAGGCTCCTACGAGCAGTACTTC. Supplemented by reference TRBV28 and TRBJ2-7, the full variable domain reads DVKVTQSSRYLVKRTGEKVFLECVQDMDHENMFWYRQDPGLGLRLIYFSYDVKMKEKGDIPEGYSVSREKKERFSLILESASTNQTSMYLCASSLSLGSYEQYFGPGTRLTVT.

This clone was found once. The gene calls are TRBV27 and TRBJ2-2; a possible D gene is TRBD1 (6 bases). The CDR3 sequence is 13 residues long. V lost 5 bases to trimming and J lost 6 bases, with 10 bases between them. The germline gives CDR1 MNHEY, CDR2 SMNVEV (reference sequence). As DNA, the CDR3 is TGTGCCAGCAGTCCTACAGGGCCCGGGGAGCTGTTTTTT. It codes for CASSPTGPGELFF.

This clone is a singleton in its sample. The CDR3 DNA follows: TGTGCCAGCAGCCAAGATTGGATGCAGGGCGATGAGCAGTTCTTC. As protein: CASSQDWMQGDEQFF. This chain connects TRBV14 to TRBJ2-1, with a weak D call TRBD1 (5 bases). Germline V lookup: CDR1 SGHDN, CDR2 FVKESK. Trimming removed 0 bases at V and 8 bases at J, with 14 bases between. The CDR3 contains 15 residues.

This chain connects TRBV28 to TRBJ1-1; weak D call: TRBD1 (5 bases). V gave up 6 bases and J gave up 4 bases, with 12 bases separating them. Per germline, CDR1 MDHEN and CDR2 SYDVKM. The CDR3 runs to 13 residues. CDR3 nucleotides: TGTGCCAGCAGGGCGCCGGGGGGCACTGAAGCTTTCTTT. Translated, it gives CASRAPGGTEAFF.

V gene TRBV2 combines with J gene TRBJ2-5, with TRBD2 matching over 11 bases. Germline assignment: CDR1 SNHLY and CDR2 FYNNEI. CDR3 length equals 15 residues. The junction had 3 bases not matched to a gene; V was cut back by 5 bases and J by 1 base. This chain's CDR3 is CASSPGTSGQETQYF. Here the CDR3 DNA reads TGTGCCAGCAGTCCCGGGACTAGCGGCCAAGAGACCCAGTACTTC.

This chain connects TRBV14 to TRBJ1-1; 9 bases agree with TRBD1. This CDR3 comprises 15 residues. Trimming removed 3 bases from V and 4 bases from J; junction bases left unmatched: 6. CDR1 is SGHDN and CDR2 is FVKESK in the germline V gene. CDR3 loop: CASSHGQGTVTEAFF. The DNA of the CDR3 is TGTGCCAGCAGCCACGGACAGGGGACGGTCACTGAAGCTTTCTTT.